The rows below give T cell receptor beta chains drawn from one sample of a study of Graves' ophthalmopathy and Graves' hyperthyroidism. MiXCR was run by TCRdb on the multiplex PCR reads, yielding one entry per CDR3 protein. The profile shows 500,000 to 600,000 distinct CDR3 sequences, under 45% of them singletons. The specimen sequenced was peripheral blood or thyroid tissue (not recorded which). These TCRs come from an adult man with Graves' hyperthyroidism. Each CDR3 is given with its conserved first and last residue. A D gene is named only where the DNA matches it firmly. Clone size appears in some rows only: once, few, many, or a class for an expanded clone.

TGTGCCATCAGGACAGGACCCGGGGAGCAGTACTTC | CAIRTGPGEQYF | TRBV10-3 | . | . | TRBJ2-7
TGTGCCAGCAGCTTAGGGGCCACGGGCTACGAGCAGTACTTC | CASSLGATGYEQYF | TRBV7-2 | many | . | TRBJ2-7
TGTGCCAGCTCGGGGACAGGGGGCATCTCACCCCTCCACTTT | CASSGTGGISPLHF | TRBV7-8 | few | TRBD1 | TRBJ1-6
TGTGCCAGCAGGAAGGCTAGCACAGATACGCAGTATTTT | CASRKASTDTQYF | TRBV2 | . | . | TRBJ2-3
TGTGCCAGCAGCATACAGGGGGCAGGGAACACTGAAGCTTTCTTT | CASSIQGAGNTEAFF | TRBV7-9 | many | TRBD1 | TRBJ1-1
TGCAGCGTTGACGACAGGGACTATGGCTACACCTTC | CSVDDRDYGYTF | TRBV29-1 | . | TRBD1 | TRBJ1-2
TGTGCCAGCAGTATTCTCTCCGGGGGATCCTACGAGCAGTACTTC | CASSILSGGSYEQYF | TRBV27 | few | . | TRBJ2-7
TGCGCCAGCAGCATCGGGACATACGGCTATGGCTACACCTTC | CASSIGTYGYGYTF | TRBV5-1 | . | . | TRBJ1-2
TGTGCCAGCGGGGATAGCGGGAGGGTCGAGCAGTACTTC | CASGDSGRVEQYF | TRBV6-5 | . | TRBD2 | TRBJ2-7
TGTGCCACCTACAGGGTTGGAGAGACCCAGTACTTC | CATYRVGETQYF | TRBV2 | many | . | TRBJ2-5
TGCAGTGCTAGCCAAGACAGGGTCTATGGCTACACCTTC | CSASQDRVYGYTF | TRBV20-1 | many | TRBD1 | TRBJ1-2
TGTGCCAGCAGTTACACCGGGACAGGGGGCGCGGGGGAATATGGCTACACCTTC | CASSYTGTGGAGEYGYTF | TRBV2 | few | TRBD1 | TRBJ1-2
TGTGCCAGCAGTTCCTGGCCAGGGGCTAGGACTGAAGCTTTCTTT | CASSSWPGARTEAFF | TRBV9 | once | . | TRBJ1-1
TGTGCCAGCAGCTTAGACGGGACCGACCGGGAGACCCAGTACTTC | CASSLDGTDRETQYF | TRBV5-5 | . | . | TRBJ2-5
TGTGCCAGCAGTGAAGCGGGCGCGGGAGTCCCCCACGAGCAGTACTTC | CASSEAGAGVPHEQYF | TRBV2 | . | TRBD2 | TRBJ2-7
TGTGCCAGTTCCGGACAGGGATCGGAGCCCCAGCATTTT | CASSGQGSEPQHF | TRBV19 | . | TRBD1 | TRBJ1-5
TGTGCCAGCATGGAACAGGGGATGAACACTGAAGCTTTCTTT | CASMEQGMNTEAFF | TRBV7-9 | . | TRBD1 | TRBJ1-1
TGTGCCAGCAACCTAGCGGGGGGCTCCTACGAGCAGTACTTC | CASNLAGGSYEQYF | TRBV2 | . | TRBD2 | TRBJ2-7
TGTGCCACCAGTGAACCACAGGGTGGGCGAGAGACCCAGTACTTC | CATSEPQGGRETQYF | TRBV24-1 | . | . | TRBJ2-5
TGCAGCGTTGAACCCAGGGGGCGAGAGACCCAGTACTTC | CSVEPRGRETQYF | TRBV29-1 | many | TRBD1 | TRBJ2-5
TGTGCCACCAGTGATACACAGGGGGCAGAGGGCTACACCTTC | CATSDTQGAEGYTF | TRBV24-1 | many | TRBD1 | TRBJ1-2
TGCGCCAGCAGCCAAGTGCTCGACAGGGCAAGGCGCGAGCAGTACTTC | CASSQVLDRARREQYF | TRBV4-1 | many | TRBD1 | TRBJ2-7
TGTGCCACCAGTGAGCTACTAGCGGATACGCAGTATTTT | CATSELLADTQYF | TRBV24-1 | . | TRBD2 | TRBJ2-3
TGTGCCAGCAGTTACTCCCGGGGTCGGGAACAGCCCCAGCATTTT | CASSYSRGREQPQHF | TRBV6-7 | . | . | TRBJ1-5
TGTGCCAGCAGTAGGGACGGATACTATGGCTACACCTTC | CASSRDGYYGYTF | TRBV27 | once | . | TRBJ1-2
TGTGCCAGCAGCTTAACGGGAATCGAAGCTTCCTTT | CASSLTGIEASF | TRBV7-9 | . | . | TRBJ1-1
TGTGCCAGCAGTGAAGGGGGGCTGATCAATCAGCATTTT | CASSEGGLINQHF | TRBV2 | . | . | TRBJ1-5
TGCGCCAGCAGGGTCTCGGCGGGGCGACAAGAGACCCAGTACTTC | CASRVSAGRQETQYF | TRBV10-2 | few | . | TRBJ2-5
TGTGCCAGCAGCTTGTGGACAGGGCCAGAGACCCAGTACTTC | CASSLWTGPETQYF | TRBV7-9 | many | TRBD1 | TRBJ2-5
TGTGCCATCAGTGAGTCGGTAGCGGGAGCCTACGAGCAGTACTTC | CAISESVAGAYEQYF | TRBV10-3 | many | TRBD2 | TRBJ2-7
TGCAGTGCTAGACCTTGGACTAGCGGGAGGCTCACCGGGGAGCTGTTTTTT | CSARPWTSGRLTGELFF | TRBV20-1 | many | TRBD2 | TRBJ2-2
TGCAGTGCGACCGGGACTAGCGGGAGCGATGAGCAGTTCTTC | CSATGTSGSDEQFF | TRBV20-1 | . | TRBD2 | TRBJ2-1
TGTGCCAGTAGCCTCGTCCGGGGGATCAGCAATCAGCCCCAGCATTTT | CASSLVRGISNQPQHF | TRBV19 | . | . | TRBJ1-5
TGTGCCAGCAGCTCACCGGGACTAGCGGGAGACAATGAGCAGTTCTTC | CASSSPGLAGDNEQFF | TRBV7-9 | . | TRBD2 | TRBJ2-1
TGTGCCAGCAGCCAGGGACAGGGGGTGAACACTGAAGCTTTCTTT | CASSQGQGVNTEAFF | TRBV5-4 | many | TRBD1 | TRBJ1-1
TGTGCCGTCAGTGTCTCCACGGGGAGCGAGCAGTACTTC | CAVSVSTGSEQYF | TRBV10-3 | many | . | TRBJ2-7
TGTGCCAGCAGCGTTAACAGGGGACCTCACGAGCAGTACTTC | CASSVNRGPHEQYF | TRBV5-4 | . | TRBD1 | TRBJ2-7
TGTGCCACCAGCAGACAGGGAAAAGGGGCCAATTCACCCCTCCACTTT | CATSRQGKGANSPLHF | TRBV15 | many | . | TRBJ1-6
TGTGCCAGCAGCCAGTGGCAGCCTCAAGAGACCCAGTACTTC | CASSQWQPQETQYF | TRBV14 | . | . | TRBJ2-5
TGTGCCAGCAGCCGAGCGTTAGGGGGGCCGGGGGAGCTGTTTTTT | CASSRALGGPGELFF | TRBV7-2 | many | . | TRBJ2-2
TGTGCCAGCAGCCTCGAATCCCGTGAGCAGTACTTC | CASSLESREQYF | TRBV2 | few | . | TRBJ2-7
TGTGCCAGCAGTACCCCGGGACAGGGCTATGGCTACACCTTC | CASSTPGQGYGYTF | TRBV28 | few | TRBD1 | TRBJ1-2
TGTGCCAGCAGCGACAGGGTCTTTTCTGGAAACACCATATATTTT | CASSDRVFSGNTIYF | TRBV6-5 | . | TRBD1 | TRBJ1-3
TGTGTCAGCAGCTTAGGCCGGGCAGGGGGCAGCGACGAGCAATACTTC | CVSSLGRAGGSDEQYF | TRBV7-9 | . | TRBD1 | TRBJ2-7
TGTGCCAGCAGCTTAGGTTCTAGCGGGAGGACGTTCTTC | CASSLGSSGRTFF | TRBV7-9 | . | TRBD2 | TRBJ2-5
TGTGCCAGCAGCCAAGATGGGCTTTCCTACGAGCAGTACTTC | CASSQDGLSYEQYF | TRBV3-1 | few | . | TRBJ2-7
TGTGCCATCAGTGTTTCCGGGACAGGGGACGAGCAGTACTTC | CAISVSGTGDEQYF | TRBV10-3 | many | TRBD1 | TRBJ2-7
TGTGCCAGCAGCACAGATGAGCAGTTCTTC | CASSTDEQFF | TRBV11-2 | many | . | TRBJ2-1
TGTGCCAGCGGGAGTGGAGGTGCAACCTACGAGCAGTACTTC | CASGSGGATYEQYF | TRBV11-2 | few | . | TRBJ2-7
TGTGCCAGCGCAATTATAGATAGCGGGAGTCTTACCGGGGAGCTGTTTTTT | CASAIIDSGSLTGELFF | TRBV7-9 | few | TRBD2 | TRBJ2-2
TGTGCCAGCAGCGAATGGACGGGGCAGTACTTC | CASSEWTGQYF | TRBV7-9 | . | . | TRBJ2-7
TGTGCCAGCAGTTTTAGGGGGGGAGGATGGGGCTACACCTTC | CASSFRGGGWGYTF | TRBV12-3/TRBV12-4 | . | . | TRBJ1-2
TGCGCCAGCAGCTTGAAGGGACACGTTAACACTGAAGCTTTCTTT | CASSLKGHVNTEAFF | TRBV5-1 | many | . | TRBJ1-1
TGTGCCAGCAGTTACTCGGGTTCGTCGACAACGGCTGGCTACACCTTC | CASSYSGSSTTAGYTF | TRBV6-5 | few | . | TRBJ1-2
TGTGCCAGCAGCTTGCAGGGGTTGGACTATGGCTACACCTTC | CASSLQGLDYGYTF | TRBV5-6 | few | . | TRBJ1-2